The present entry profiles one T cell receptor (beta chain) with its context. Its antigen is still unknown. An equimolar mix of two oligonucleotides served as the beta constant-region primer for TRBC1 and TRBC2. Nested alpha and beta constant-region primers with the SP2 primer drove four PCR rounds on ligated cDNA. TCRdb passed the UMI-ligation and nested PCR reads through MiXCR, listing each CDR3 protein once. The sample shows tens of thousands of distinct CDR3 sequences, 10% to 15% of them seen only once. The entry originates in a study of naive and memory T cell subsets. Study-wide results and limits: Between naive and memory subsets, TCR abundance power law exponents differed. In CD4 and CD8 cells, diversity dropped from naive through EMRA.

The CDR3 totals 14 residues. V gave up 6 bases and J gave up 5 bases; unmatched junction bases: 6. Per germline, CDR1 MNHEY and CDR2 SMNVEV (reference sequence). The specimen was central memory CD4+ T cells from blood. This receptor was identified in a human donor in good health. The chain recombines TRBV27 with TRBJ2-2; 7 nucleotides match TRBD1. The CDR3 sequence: CASRSTGSTGELFF. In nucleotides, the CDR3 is TGTGCCAGCAGGTCGACAGGGTCTACCGGGGAGCTGTTTTTT.